This T cell receptor (beta chain) was captured by sequencing in a study of T-cell reconstitution after alpha-beta-depleted transplantation in children (dated by TCRdb to the mid-2010s). Concerning the study at large: Using TCR repertoire profiling, the study followed T-cell immune reconstitution in a quantitative way in children after TCRalphabeta/CD19-depleted allogeneic hematopoietic cell transplantation.

The treatment or condition label on this specimen signifies: allogeneic hematopoietic cell transplantation with graft depleted of TCRalphabeta T cells and CD19 B cells. The children who served as transplant recipients had been given grafts of TCRalphabeta/CD19-depleted allogeneic hematopoietic cells. The CDR3 sequence holds 11 residues, the cysteine and phenylalanine included. This entry keeps only the CDR3 DNA: 33 bases, framed from base 1. Reading the germline V gene (reference sequence) gives CDR1 DFQATT and CDR2 SNEGSKA. V loses 4 bases, J loses 4 bases, and the germline ends lie 7 bases apart. General study outcomes and caveats: In some patients, the high TCRbeta diversity seen at day 60 was put down to recipient T cells and intrathymic progenitors that had survived conditioning. Apparently early alphabetaT-cell count recovery about two months after transplant reportedly relied on only several hundred rapidly expanded clones derived from non-depleted graft cells. The frequencies of hyperexpanded clones fell over the following months, and after one year, T-cell counts and TCRbeta diversity were mostly attributed to newly produced T cells.

This clonotype was counted at least ten times. Its antigen is not yet known. The record has no base qualities; no much larger clone is one base away. Preparation of the library involved PCR. Sequencing instrument: Illumina HiSeq 2500. TCR libraries were prepared with molecular barcoding, using unique molecular identifiers to normalize TCRbeta repertoire quantification. The public reads were reprocessed in TCRdb via fastp at Q25 and MiXCR, keeping in-frame beta chains. Records with the same CDR3 protein are collapsed into one entry carrying the most frequent genes and DNA. A total of around 600,000 distinct CDR3 sequences appear in this sample, about 23% of them only once. The top ten constitute less than 15% of the sample.

This chain joins TRBV20-1 to TRBJ1-1; the D gene cannot be named for sure. This sequence originates from a boy in the first two years of life who had a stem cell transplant for acute myeloid leukemia, so the T cells may come from the graft donor. The source was PBMCs, mostly from graft donor cells, collected 360 days after TCRalphabeta/CD19-depleted stem cell transplant. The CDR3 region: CSAIYFTEAFF. The DNA sequence is given as TGCAGTGCTATTTATTTCACTGAAGCTTTCTTT.